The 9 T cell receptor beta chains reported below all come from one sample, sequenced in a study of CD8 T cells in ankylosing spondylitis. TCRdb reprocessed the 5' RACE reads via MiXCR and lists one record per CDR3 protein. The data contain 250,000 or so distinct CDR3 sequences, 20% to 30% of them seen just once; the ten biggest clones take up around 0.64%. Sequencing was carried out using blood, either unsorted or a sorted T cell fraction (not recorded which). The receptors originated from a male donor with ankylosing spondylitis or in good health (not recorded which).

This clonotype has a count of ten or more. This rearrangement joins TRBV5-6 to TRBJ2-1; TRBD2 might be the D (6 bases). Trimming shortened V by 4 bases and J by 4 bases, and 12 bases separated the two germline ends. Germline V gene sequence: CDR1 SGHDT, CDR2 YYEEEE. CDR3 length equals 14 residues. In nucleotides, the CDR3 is TGTGCCAGCAGCAGACCGGGAGTTTACAATGAGCAGTTCTTC. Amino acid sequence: CASSRPGVYNEQFF.

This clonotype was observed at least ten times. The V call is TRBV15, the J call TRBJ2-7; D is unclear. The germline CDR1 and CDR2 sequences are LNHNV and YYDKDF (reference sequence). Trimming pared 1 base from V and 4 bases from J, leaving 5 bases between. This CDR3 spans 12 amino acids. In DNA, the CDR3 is TGTGCCACCAGCAGAGTTGGTTACGAGCAGTACTTC. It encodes CATSRVGYEQYF. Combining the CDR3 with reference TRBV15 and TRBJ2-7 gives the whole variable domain DAMVIQNPRYQVTQFGKPVTLSCSQTLNHNVMYWYQQKSSQAPKLLFHYYDKDFNNEADTPDNFQSRRPNTSFCFLDIRSPGLGDTAMYLCATSRVGYEQYFGPGTRLTVT.

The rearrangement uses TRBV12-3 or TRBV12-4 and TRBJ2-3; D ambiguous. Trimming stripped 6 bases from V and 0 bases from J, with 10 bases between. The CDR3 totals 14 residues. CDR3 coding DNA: TGTGCCAGCAGCCCGGACGCTAGCACAGATACGCAGTATTTT. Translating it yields CASSPDASTDTQYF.

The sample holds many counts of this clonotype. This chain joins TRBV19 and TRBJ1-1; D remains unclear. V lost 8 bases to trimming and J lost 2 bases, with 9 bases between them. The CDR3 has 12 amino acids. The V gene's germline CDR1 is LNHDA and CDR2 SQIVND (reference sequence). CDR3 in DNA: TGTGCCAGTGCCACAGATAACACTGAAGCTTTCTTT. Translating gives CASATDNTEAFF.

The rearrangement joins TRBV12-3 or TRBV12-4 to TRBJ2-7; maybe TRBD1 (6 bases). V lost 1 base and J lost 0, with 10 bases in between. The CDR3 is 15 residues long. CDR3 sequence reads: CASSLGQVGSYEQYF. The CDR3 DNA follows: TGTGCCAGCAGTTTAGGACAGGTGGGCTCCTACGAGCAGTACTTC.

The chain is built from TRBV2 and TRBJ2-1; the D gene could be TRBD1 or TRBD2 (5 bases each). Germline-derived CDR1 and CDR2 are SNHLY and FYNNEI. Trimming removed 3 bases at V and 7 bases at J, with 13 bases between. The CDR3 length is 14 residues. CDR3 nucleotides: TGTGCCAGCAGTGACTCAGCCGGGACGAATGAGCAGTTCTTC. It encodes CASSDSAGTNEQFF.

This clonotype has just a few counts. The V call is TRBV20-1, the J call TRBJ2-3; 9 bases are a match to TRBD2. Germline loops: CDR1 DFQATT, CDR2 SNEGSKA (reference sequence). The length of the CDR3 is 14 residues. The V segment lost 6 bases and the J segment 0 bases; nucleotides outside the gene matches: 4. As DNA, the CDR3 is TGCAGTGCAAAGCGGGGGGCTAGCACAGATACGCAGTATTTT. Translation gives CSAKRGASTDTQYF.

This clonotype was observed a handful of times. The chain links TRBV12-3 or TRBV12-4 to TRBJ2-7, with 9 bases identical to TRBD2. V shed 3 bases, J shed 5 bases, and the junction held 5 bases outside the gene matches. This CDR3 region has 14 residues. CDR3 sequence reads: CASSLSGGPDEQYF. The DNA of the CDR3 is TGTGCCAGCAGTTTGAGCGGGGGGCCCGACGAGCAGTACTTC.

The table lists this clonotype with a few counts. CDR3 bases: TGCAGCGTTGAAGTAGTTCCGAGAAGTGGAGGGTATTTT. Translated, it gives CSVEVVPRSGGYF. V usage is TRBV29-1 and J usage is TRBJ2-3, with D possibly matching TRBD2 (5 bases). V was pared by 1 base and J by 14 bases, with 19 bases between. CDR1 is SQVTM, CDR2 ANQGSEA, per germline. The CDR3 spans 13 residues.